The 6 T cell receptor beta chains below come from one sample, sequenced in a study of blood T cell repertoires in COVID-19. The repertoire was sequenced with immunoSEQ multiplex PCR; TCRdb's copy has only in-frame clones and lacks some. The sample yields 160,000 or so clones, 81% seen once. Sequenced material: peripheral blood. These TCRs come from a man aged 60 to 75 with active or convalescent COVID-19.

The chain carries TRBV5-1 and TRBJ1-2, with 7 positions matching TRBD1. This CDR3 has 14 amino acids. Germline CDR1 reads SGHRS; CDR2 reads YFSETQ. Trimming removed 5 bases from V and 0 bases from J; junction bases left unmatched: 4. The CDR3 nucleotides read TGCGCCAGCAGACCACAGGGGACTAACTATGGCTACACCTTC. The encoded protein is CASRPQGTNYGYTF.

This chain connects TRBV6-5 to TRBJ1-1, with a possible D match to TRBD1 (5 bases). The CDR3 spans 14 residues. CDR1 is MNHEY, CDR2 SVGAGI, per germline. Deletions cut 4 bases from V and 1 base from J, with 10 bases between. The CDR3 DNA is TGTGCCAGCAGTTTCATGGACAAGAACACTGAAGCTTTCTTT. Residues: CASSFMDKNTEAFF.

The chain couples TRBV9 to TRBJ2-5, with D perhaps TRBD1 (6 bases). Germline V CDR1 and CDR2: SGDLS, YYNGEE. V was trimmed by 3 bases and J by 2 bases, leaving 11 bases between them. The CDR3 sequence is 14 residues long. CDR3 in amino acids: CASSAGTIQETQYF. CDR3 bases: TGTGCCAGCAGCGCCGGGACAATTCAAGAGACCCAGTACTTC.

J is TRBJ1-5 and V is TRBV7-9, with D possibly TRBD1 on 5 matching bases. V shed 3 bases and J shed 6 bases, with 12 bases lying between them. Looked up from germline, CDR1 is SEHNR and CDR2 is FQNEAQ (reference sequence). The CDR3 runs 14 residues. CDR3 residues: CASSFSGEAQPQHF. The CDR3, as DNA: TGTGCCAGCAGCTTCTCGGGGGAGGCTCAGCCCCAGCATTTT.

The chain joins TRBV5-8 to TRBJ1-2, with 9 bases matching TRBD1. Looked up from germline, CDR1 is SGHTS and CDR2 is YDEGEE. With 0 bases clipped from V and 5 bases from J, the junction kept 2 bases outside the gene matches. The CDR3 has 14 residues. The CDR3 DNA follows: TGTGCCAGCAGCTTGGGACAGGGGGGGTATGGCTACACCTTC. Encoded protein: CASSLGQGGYGYTF.

The chain links TRBV29-1 to TRBJ1-2; D gene ambiguous. This CDR3 spans 12 amino acids. Germline assignment: CDR1 SQVTM and CDR2 ANQGSEA. V was clipped by 3 bases and J by 4 bases, with 9 bases between them. The CDR3 sequence: CSVERTLYGYTF. CDR3 bases: TGCAGCGTTGAGAGAACTCTCTATGGCTACACCTTC. Full variable domain (remainder filled in from reference TRBV29-1 and TRBJ1-2): SAVISQKPSRDICQRGTSLTIQCQVDSQVTMMFWYRQQPGQSLTLIATANQGSEATYESGFVIDKFPISRPNLTFSTLTVSNMSPEDSSIYLCSVERTLYGYTFGSGTRLTVV.